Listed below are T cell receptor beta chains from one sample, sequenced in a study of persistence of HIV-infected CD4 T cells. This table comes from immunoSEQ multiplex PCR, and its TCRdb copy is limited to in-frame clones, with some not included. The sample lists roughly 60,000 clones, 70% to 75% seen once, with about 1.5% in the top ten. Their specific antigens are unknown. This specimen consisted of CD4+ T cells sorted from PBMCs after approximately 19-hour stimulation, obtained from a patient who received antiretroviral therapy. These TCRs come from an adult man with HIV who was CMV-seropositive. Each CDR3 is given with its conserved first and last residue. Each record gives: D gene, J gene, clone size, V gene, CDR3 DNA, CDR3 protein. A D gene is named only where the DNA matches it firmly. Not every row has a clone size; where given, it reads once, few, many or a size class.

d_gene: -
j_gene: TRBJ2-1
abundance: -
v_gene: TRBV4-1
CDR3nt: TGCGCCAGCAGCCCTCTCGACATACTCTCCTACAATGAGCAGTTCTTC
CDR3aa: CASSPLDILSYNEQFF

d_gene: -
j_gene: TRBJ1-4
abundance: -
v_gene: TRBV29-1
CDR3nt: TGCAGCGCCTCGGGACCCTGGGCCGATGGGGGAAAACTGTTTTTT
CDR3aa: CSASGPWADGGKLFF

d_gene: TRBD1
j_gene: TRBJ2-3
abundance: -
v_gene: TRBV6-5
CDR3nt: TGTGCCAGCAACTCACAGGGGAGTAGGGCAGATACGCAGTATTTT
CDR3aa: CASNSQGSRADTQYF

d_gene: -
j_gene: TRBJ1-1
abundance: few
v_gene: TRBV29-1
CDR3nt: TGCAGCGCCGTCCTGGGGGGGCACACTGAAGCTTTCTTT
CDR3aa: CSAVLGGHTEAFF

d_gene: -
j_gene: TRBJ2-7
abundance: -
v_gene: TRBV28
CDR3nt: TGTGCCAGCGGATCGACAGGGAGGCACGAGCAGTACTTC
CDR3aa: CASGSTGRHEQYF

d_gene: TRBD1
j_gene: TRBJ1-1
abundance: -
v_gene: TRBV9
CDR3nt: TGTGCCAGCAGCGTGACAGGGGGCACTGAAGCTTTCTTT
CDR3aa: CASSVTGGTEAFF

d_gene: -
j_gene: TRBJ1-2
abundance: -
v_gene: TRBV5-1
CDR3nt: TGCGCCAGCAGCTTGGGGCTGACAGTGGACTATGGCTACACCTTC
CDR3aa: CASSLGLTVDYGYTF

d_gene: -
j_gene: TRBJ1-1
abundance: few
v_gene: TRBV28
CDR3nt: TGTGCCAGCAGTTCTTACATACGGGACACGAACACTGAAGCTTTCTTT
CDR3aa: CASSSYIRDTNTEAFF

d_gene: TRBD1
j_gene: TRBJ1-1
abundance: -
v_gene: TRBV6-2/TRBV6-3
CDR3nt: TGTGCCAGCAGTTCACCAGGGGGCACCTTACGTAACCAATTT
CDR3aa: CASSSPGGTLRNQF

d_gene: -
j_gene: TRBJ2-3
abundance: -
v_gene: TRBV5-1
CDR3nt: TGCGCCAGCAGTGAGCCAGGGTTCAATACAGATACGCAGTATTTT
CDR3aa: CASSEPGFNTDTQYF

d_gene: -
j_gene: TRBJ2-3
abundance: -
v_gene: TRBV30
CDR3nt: TGTGCCTGGAACAAGGGGCGAGAAGATACGCAGTATTTT
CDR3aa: CAWNKGREDTQYF

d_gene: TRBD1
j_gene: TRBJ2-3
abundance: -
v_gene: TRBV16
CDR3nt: TGTGCCAGCAGCCCCATCGACAGGGAGTTAGATACGCAGTATTTT
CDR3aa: CASSPIDRELDTQYF

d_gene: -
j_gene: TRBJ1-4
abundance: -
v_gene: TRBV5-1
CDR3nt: TGCGCCAGCAGCTTGGCTCCGGGCAGCAATGAAAAACTGTTTTTT
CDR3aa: CASSLAPGSNEKLFF

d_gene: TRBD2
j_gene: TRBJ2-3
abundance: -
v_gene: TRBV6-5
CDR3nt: TGTGCCAGCAGTTTTACTAGCGGGGGGACAGATACGCAGTATTTT
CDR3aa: CASSFTSGGTDTQYF

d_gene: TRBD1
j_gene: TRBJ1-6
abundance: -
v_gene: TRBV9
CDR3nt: TGTGCCAGCGGCCGGGGCGGACAGGAGTCACCCCTCCACTTT
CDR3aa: CASGRGGQESPLHF

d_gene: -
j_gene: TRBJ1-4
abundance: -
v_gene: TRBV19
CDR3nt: TGTGCCAGTAGTCCCCTCCCCGGGCCCTTCGGTGAAAAACTGTTTTTT
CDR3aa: CASSPLPGPFGEKLFF

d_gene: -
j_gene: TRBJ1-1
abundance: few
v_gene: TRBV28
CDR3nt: TGTGCCAGCAGTTGGCAGACGAACACTGAAGCTTTCTTT
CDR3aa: CASSWQTNTEAFF

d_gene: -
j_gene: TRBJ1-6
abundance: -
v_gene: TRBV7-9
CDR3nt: TGTGCCAGCAGCTCTGACAGGAATTCACCCCTCCACTTT
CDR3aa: CASSSDRNSPLHF

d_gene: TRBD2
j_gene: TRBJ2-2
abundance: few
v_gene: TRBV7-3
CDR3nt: TGTGCCAGCAGCTTAGGGACTAGCGTAAACACCGGGGAGCTGTTTTTT
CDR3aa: CASSLGTSVNTGELFF

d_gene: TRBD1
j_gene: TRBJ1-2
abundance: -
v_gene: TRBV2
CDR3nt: TGTGCCAGCAGATTCCGGGACAGGGTTTATGGCTACACCTTC
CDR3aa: CASRFRDRVYGYTF

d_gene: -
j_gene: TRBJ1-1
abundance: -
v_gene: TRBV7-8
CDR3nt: TGTGCCAGCCTAGGACAGTTTTACACTGAAGCTTTCTTT
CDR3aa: CASLGQFYTEAFF

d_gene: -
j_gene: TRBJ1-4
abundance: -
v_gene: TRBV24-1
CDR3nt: TGTGCCACCAGTGACTCAGGACAAGGGAGAGGAAAACTGTTTTTT
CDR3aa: CATSDSGQGRGKLFF

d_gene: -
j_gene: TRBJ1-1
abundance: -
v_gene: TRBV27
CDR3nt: TGTGCCAGCAGTTTAGAGGCTAGCACAGGAGAAGCTTTCTTT
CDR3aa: CASSLEASTGEAFF

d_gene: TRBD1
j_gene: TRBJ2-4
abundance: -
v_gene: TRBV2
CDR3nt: TGTGCCAGCAGTGGCCGACAGGGTACACAAAACATTCAGTACTTC
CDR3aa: CASSGRQGTQNIQYF

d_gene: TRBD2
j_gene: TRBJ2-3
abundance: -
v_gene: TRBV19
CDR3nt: TGTGCCAGTTCCGGACTAGCGGGGAGAGCAGATACGCAGTATTTT
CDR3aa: CASSGLAGRADTQYF

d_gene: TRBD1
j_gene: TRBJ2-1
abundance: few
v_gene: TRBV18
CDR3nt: TGTGCCAGCTCACCACCGGCAGGGGGCATCTACAATGAGCAGTTCTTC
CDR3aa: CASSPPAGGIYNEQFF

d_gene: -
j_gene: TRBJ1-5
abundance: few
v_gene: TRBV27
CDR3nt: TGTGCCAGCAGTTTTGGGGGGAGCAATCAGCCCCAGCATTTT
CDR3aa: CASSFGGSNQPQHF

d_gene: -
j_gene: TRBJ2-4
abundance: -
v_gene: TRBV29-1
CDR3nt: TGCAGCGTTGAGAGGGGGGACAAAAGCATTCAGTACTTC
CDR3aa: CSVERGDKSIQYF

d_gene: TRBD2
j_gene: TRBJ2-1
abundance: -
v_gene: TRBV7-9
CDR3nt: TGTGCCAGCAGCTTAACTAGCGGGGGAACCTACAATGAGCAGTTCTTC
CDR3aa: CASSLTSGGTYNEQFF

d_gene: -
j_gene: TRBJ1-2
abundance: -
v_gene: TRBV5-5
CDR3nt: TGTGCCAGCAGCTTAGGGGTGGAGGGTGGCTACACCTTC
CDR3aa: CASSLGVEGGYTF

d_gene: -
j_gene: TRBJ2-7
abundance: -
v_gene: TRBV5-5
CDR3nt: TGTGCCAGCAGCTTATCGGCCCGCGAGCAGTACTTC
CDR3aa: CASSLSAREQYF

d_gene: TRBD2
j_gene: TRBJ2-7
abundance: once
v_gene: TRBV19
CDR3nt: TGTGCCAGTATGCGGCTAGCGGGGGGTGAGCAGTACTTC
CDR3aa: CASMRLAGGEQYF

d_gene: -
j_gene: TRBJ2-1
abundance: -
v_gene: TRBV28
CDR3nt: TGTGCCAGCAGTACCCCCAGCGGGTTCCGAGATGAGCAGTTCTTC
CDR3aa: CASSTPSGFRDEQFF

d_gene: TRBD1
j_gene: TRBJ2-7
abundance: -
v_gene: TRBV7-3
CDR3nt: TGTGCCAGCAGCCGCGGGACAGGGAACTACGAGCAGTACTTC
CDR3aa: CASSRGTGNYEQYF

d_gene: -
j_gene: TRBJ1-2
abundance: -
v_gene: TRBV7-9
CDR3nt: TGTGCCAGCAGCTTAGGGGGGGACGCCAACTATGGCTACACCTTC
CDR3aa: CASSLGGDANYGYTF

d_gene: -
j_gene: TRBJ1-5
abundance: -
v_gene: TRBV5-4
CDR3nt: TGTGCCAGCAGCTTGTATTCTAGCAATCAGCCCCAGCATTTT
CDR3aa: CASSLYSSNQPQHF

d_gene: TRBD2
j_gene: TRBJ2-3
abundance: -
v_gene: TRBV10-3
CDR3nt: TGTGCCGCCCAGGGGAGCGGGGGGCACACAGATACGCAGTATTTT
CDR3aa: CAAQGSGGHTDTQYF

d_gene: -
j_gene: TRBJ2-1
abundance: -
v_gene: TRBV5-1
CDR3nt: TGCGCCAGCAGCTATGAGGCGATTTCAGGGGAGCAGTTCTTC
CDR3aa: CASSYEAISGEQFF

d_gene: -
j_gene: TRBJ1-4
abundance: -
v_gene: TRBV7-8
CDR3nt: TGTGCCAGCAGCCCTAAATTGGGGAATGAAAAACTGTTTTTT
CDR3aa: CASSPKLGNEKLFF

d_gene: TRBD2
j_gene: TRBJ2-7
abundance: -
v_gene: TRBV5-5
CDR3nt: TGTGCCAGCAGCTTGGGAGGTTTGCTAGCGGGGGCCGCTTCCTACGAGCAGTACTTC
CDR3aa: CASSLGGLLAGAASYEQYF

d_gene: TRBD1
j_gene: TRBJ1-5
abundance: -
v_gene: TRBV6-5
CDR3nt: TGTGCCTCAAAGGGGGCAACTAATCAGCCCCAGCATTTT
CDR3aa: CASKGATNQPQHF

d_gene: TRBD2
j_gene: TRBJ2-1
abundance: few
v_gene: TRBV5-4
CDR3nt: TGTGCCAGCAGCCCCGGTCCAGCGGGGGAGTACTCCTACAATGAGCAGTTCTTC
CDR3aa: CASSPGPAGEYSYNEQFF

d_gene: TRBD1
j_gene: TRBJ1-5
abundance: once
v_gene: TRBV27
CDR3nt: TGTGCCAGCAGGATGGGACAGGGCCGCAATCAGCCCCAGCATTTT
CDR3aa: CASRMGQGRNQPQHF

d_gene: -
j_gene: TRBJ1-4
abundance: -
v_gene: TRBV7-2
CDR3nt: TGTGCCAGCAGTTCCAGAGGGTTGGCAGGGCGGGAACTGTTTTTT
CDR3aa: CASSSRGLAGRELFF

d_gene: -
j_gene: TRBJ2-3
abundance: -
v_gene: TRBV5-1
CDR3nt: TGCGCCAGCAGCTTCTATGGGGGATCCACAGATACGCAGTATTTT
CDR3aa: CASSFYGGSTDTQYF

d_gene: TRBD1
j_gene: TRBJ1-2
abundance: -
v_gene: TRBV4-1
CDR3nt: TGCGCCAGCAGCCAGCGGGACAGGGGGCATGGCTACACCTTC
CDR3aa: CASSQRDRGHGYTF

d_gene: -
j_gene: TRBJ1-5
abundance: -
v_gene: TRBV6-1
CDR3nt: TGTGCCAGCAGTGACGGGGAGTGGGGTTCCCGAAAACCCCAGCATTTT
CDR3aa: CASSDGEWGSRKPQHF